This T cell receptor (beta chain) was sequenced in a study of blood T cell repertoires in COVID-19. Study information: From the United States, Italy and Spain came samples of acute and convalescent COVID-19. Nucleic acid was either cDNA or gDNA, and it came from T cells, B-cell-depleted T cells, or PBMCs.

V was clipped by 0 bases and J by 5 bases, with 16 bases between them. From germline, CDR1 is SGHVS and CDR2 FQNEAQ. The CDR3 spans 16 residues. The table came from immunoSEQ multiplex PCR; TCRdb's copy has only in-frame clones and leaves some out. The sample shows roughly 200,000 clones, almost 90% of them seen only once. The chain combines TRBV7-8 with TRBJ2-5, with D unresolved. The sample consisted of peripheral blood. This receptor was taken from a man younger than 30 with active or convalescent COVID-19. The CDR3 DNA reads TGTGCCAGCAGCTTAGCGCGCATCTCGGCGCGGGAGACCCAGTACTTC. Amino acid sequence: CASSLARISARETQYF.